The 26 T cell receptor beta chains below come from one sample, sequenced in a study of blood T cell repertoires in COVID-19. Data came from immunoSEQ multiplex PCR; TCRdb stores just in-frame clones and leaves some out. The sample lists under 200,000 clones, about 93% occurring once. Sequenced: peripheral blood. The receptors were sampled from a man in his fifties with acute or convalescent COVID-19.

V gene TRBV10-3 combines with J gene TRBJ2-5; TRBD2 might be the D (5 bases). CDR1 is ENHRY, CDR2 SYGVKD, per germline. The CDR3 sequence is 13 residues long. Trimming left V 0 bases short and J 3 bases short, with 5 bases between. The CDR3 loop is CAISESGEETQYF. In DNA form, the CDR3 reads TGTGCCATCAGTGAGTCCGGGGAAGAGACCCAGTACTTC.

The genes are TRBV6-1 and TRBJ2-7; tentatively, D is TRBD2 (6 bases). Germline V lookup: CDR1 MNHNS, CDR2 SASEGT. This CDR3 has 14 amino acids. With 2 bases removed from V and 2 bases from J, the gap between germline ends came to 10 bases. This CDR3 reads CASSEWGVPYEQYF. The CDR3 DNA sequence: TGTGCCAGCAGTGAATGGGGGGTCCCCTACGAGCAGTACTTC.

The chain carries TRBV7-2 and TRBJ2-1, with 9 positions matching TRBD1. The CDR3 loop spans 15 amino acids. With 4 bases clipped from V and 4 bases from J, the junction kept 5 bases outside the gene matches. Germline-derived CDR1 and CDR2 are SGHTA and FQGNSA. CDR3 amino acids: CASSSAGTGYNEQFF. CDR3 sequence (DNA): TGTGCCAGCAGCTCCGCCGGGACAGGGTACAATGAGCAGTTCTTC.

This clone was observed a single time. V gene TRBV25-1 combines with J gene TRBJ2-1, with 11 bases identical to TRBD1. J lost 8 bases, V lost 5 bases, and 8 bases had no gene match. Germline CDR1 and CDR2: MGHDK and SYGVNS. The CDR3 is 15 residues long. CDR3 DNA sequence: TGTGCCAGCAGTAGCCCGGACAGGGGGCTGGATGAGCAGTTCTTC. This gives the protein CASSSPDRGLDEQFF.

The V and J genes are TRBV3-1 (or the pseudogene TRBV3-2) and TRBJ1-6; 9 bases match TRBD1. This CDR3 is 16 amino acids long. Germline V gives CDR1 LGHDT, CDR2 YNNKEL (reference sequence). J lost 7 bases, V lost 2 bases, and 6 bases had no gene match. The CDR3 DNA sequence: TGTGCCAGCAGCCAACCCCCGGGACAGGGAAATTCACCCCTCCACTTT. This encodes CASSQPPGQGNSPLHF.

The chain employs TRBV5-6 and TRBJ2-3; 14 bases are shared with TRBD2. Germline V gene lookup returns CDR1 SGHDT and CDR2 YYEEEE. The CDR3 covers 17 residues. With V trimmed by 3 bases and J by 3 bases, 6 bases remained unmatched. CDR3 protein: CASSSGLAGVRTDTQYF. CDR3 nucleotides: TGTGCCAGCAGCTCGGGACTAGCGGGAGTTCGGACAGATACGCAGTATTTT.

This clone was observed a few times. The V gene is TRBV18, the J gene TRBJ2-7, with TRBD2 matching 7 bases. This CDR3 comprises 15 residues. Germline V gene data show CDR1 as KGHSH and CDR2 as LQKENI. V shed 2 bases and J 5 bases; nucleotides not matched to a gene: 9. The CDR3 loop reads CASSPGLAGANEQYF. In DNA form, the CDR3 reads TGTGCCAGCTCACCAGGTCTGGCGGGAGCTAACGAGCAGTACTTC.

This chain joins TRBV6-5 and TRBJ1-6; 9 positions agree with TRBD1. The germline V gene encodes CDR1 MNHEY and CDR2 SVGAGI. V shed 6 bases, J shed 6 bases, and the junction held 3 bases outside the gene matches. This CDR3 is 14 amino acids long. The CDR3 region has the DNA TGTGCCAGCAGCCGGACAGGGGCTAATTCACCCCTCCACTTT. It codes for CASSRTGANSPLHF.

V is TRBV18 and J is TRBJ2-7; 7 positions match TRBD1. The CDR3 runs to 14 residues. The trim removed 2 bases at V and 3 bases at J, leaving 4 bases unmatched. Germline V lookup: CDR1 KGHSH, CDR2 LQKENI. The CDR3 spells CASSPGTANYEQYF. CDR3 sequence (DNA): TGTGCCAGCTCACCAGGGACAGCCAACTACGAGCAGTACTTC.

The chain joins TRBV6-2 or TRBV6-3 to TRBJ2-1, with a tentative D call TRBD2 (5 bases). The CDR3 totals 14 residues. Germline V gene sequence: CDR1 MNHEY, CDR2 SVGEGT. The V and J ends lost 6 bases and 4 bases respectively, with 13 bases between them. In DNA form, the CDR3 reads TGTGCCAGCAGCATACACGGGGTTTACAATGAGCAGTTCTTC. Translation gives CASSIHGVYNEQFF.

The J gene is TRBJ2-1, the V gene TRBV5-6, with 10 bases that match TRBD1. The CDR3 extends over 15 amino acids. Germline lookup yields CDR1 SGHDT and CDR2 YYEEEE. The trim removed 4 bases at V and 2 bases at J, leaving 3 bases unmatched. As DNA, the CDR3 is TGTGCCAGCAGCCCGGGACAGGGGCCCTACAATGAGCAGTTCTTC. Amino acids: CASSPGQGPYNEQFF.

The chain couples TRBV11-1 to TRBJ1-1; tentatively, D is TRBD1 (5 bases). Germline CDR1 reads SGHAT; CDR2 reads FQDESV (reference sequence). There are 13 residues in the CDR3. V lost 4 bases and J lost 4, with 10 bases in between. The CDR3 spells CASSSSGITEAFF. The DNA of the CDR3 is TGTGCCAGCAGCTCCTCAGGGATCACTGAAGCTTTCTTT. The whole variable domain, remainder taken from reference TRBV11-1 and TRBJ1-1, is EAEVAQSPRYKITEKSQAVAFWCDPISGHATLYWYRQILGQGPELLVQFQDESVVDDSQLPKDRFSAERLKGVDSTLKIQPAELGDSAMYLCASSSSGITEAFFGQGTRLTVV.

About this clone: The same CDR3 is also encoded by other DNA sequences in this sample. The CDR3: CASSQGPGNTIYF. The CDR3 DNA reads as TGCGCCAGCAGCCAAGGGCCGGGAAACACCATATATTTT. V is TRBV4-1 and J is TRBJ1-3; D gene ambiguous. Germline lookup yields CDR1 MGHRA and CDR2 YSYEKL. V was clipped by 1 base and J by 4 bases, with 5 bases between them. The CDR3 is made up of 13 amino acids.

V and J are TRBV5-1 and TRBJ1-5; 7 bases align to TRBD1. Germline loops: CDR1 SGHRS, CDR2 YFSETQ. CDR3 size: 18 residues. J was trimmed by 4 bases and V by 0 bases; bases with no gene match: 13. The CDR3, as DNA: TGCGCCAGCAGCTTGGGGGATTTAAGAGGGGGCGGGAATCAGCCCCAGCATTTT. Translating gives CASSLGDLRGGGNQPQHF.

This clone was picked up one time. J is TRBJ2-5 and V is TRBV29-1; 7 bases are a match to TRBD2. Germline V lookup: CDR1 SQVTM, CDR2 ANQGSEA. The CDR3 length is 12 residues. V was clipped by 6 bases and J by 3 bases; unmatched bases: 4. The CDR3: CSVRSGEETQYF. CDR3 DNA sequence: TGCAGCGTCCGGAGCGGGGAAGAGACCCAGTACTTC.

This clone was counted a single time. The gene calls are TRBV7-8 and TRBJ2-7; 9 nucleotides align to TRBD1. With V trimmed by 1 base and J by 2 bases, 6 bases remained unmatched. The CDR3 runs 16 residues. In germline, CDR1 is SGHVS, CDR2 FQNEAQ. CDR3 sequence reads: CASSLDPTGGAYEQYF. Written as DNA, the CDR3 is TGTGCCAGCAGCTTAGATCCGACAGGGGGGGCCTACGAGCAGTACTTC.

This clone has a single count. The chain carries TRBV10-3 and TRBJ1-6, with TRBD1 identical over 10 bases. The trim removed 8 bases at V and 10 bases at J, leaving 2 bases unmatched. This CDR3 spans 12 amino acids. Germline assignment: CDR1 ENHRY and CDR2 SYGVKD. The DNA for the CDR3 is TGTGCCATCGGACAGGGGGGATCACCCCTCCACTTT. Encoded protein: CAIGQGGSPLHF.

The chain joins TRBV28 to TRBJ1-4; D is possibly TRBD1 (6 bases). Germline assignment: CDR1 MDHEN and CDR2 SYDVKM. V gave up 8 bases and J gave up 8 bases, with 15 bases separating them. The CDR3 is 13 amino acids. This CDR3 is CASQTGGGEKLFF. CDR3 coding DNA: TGTGCCAGCCAGACAGGAGGTGGAGAAAAACTGTTTTTT.

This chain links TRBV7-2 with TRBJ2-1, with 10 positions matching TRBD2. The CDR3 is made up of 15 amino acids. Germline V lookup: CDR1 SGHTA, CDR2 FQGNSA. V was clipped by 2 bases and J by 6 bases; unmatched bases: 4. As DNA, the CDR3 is TGTGCCAGCAGCTTATGGACTAGCGGTGCCAATGAGCAGTTCTTC. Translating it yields CASSLWTSGANEQFF.

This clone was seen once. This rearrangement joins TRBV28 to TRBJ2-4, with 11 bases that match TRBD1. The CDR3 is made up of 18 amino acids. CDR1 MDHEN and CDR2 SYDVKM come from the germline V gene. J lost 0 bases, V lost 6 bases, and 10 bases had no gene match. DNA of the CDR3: TGTGCCAGCAGCCACCCCCGGGGACAGGGGGAAGCCAAAAACATTCAGTACTTC. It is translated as CASSHPRGQGEAKNIQYF.

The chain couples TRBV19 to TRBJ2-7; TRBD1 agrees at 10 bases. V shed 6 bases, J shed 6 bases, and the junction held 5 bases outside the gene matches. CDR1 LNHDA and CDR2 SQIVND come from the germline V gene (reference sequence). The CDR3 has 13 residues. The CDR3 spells CASSTGQGGEQYF. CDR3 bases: TGTGCCAGTAGCACTGGACAGGGGGGCGAGCAGTACTTC.

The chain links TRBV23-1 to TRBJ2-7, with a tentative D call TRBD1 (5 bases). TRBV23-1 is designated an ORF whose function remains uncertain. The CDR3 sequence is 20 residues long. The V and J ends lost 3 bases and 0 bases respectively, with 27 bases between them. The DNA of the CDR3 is TGCGCCAGCAGTCAGGACATGAATTGGACGGAAAAATTAAGCTCCTACGAGCAGTACTTC. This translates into CASSQDMNWTEKLSSYEQYF.

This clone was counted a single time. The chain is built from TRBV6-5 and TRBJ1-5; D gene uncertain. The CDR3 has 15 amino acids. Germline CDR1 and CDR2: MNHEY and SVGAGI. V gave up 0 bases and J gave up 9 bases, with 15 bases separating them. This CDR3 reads CASSYSFVYNTPQHF. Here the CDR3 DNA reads TGTGCCAGCAGTTACTCGTTCGTATACAATACGCCCCAGCATTTT.

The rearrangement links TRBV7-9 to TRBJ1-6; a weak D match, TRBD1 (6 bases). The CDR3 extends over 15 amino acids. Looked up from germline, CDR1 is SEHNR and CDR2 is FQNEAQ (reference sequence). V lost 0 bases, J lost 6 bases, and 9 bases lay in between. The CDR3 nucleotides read TGTGCCAGCAGCTTAGCACAGGGAAGTAATTCACCCCTCCACTTT. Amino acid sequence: CASSLAQGSNSPLHF.

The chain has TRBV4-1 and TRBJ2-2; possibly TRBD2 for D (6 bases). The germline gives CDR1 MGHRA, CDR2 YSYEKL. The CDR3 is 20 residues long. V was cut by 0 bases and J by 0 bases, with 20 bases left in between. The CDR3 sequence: CASSQDWPETRGSNTGELFF. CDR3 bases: TGCGCCAGCAGCCAAGATTGGCCGGAGACTAGAGGCTCGAACACCGGGGAGCTGTTTTTT.

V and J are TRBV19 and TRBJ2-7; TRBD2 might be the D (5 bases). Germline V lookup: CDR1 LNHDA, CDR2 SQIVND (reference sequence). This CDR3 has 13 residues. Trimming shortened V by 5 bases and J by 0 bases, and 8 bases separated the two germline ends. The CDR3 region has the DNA TGTGCCAGTAGTTACGGACTCTCCTACGAGCAGTACTTC. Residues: CASSYGLSYEQYF.